This T cell receptor beta chain was sequenced during a study of T cell responses to AZD1222 COVID-19 vaccine. Study at large: Second doses at about 4 or about 12 weeks were pooled.

Comment on this clone: Its antigen remains unknown.

Trimming cost V 3 bases and J 2 bases, with 12 bases left between them. The CDR3 is 15 residues long. CDR1 is MGHDK and CDR2 is SYGVNS in the germline V gene. Findings and limits, study-wide: Spike as a whole was targeted by vaccine-associated CD4 TCRs, dominant at 160-218 and 743-854. Per reports, nearly half of all spike-specific TCRs target regions that are unmutated in variants. Clonal diversity may have been underestimated, and the donors were mostly white British, with more females than males.

Only in-frame clones appear in the TCRdb table, and some are missing; sequencing was by immunoSEQ multiplex PCR. Of fewer than 200,000 clones in the sample, around 93% were seen once. The chain carries TRBV25-1 and TRBJ2-3; D perhaps matches TRBD1 (6 bases). Sequenced material: peripheral blood, taken on day 0 of AZD1222 vaccination. This receptor was obtained from an adult in good health. For the CDR3, the DNA is TGTGCCAGCAGTGATTCTGGACAGATCACAGATACGCAGTATTTT. This sequence encodes CASSDSGQITDTQYF.